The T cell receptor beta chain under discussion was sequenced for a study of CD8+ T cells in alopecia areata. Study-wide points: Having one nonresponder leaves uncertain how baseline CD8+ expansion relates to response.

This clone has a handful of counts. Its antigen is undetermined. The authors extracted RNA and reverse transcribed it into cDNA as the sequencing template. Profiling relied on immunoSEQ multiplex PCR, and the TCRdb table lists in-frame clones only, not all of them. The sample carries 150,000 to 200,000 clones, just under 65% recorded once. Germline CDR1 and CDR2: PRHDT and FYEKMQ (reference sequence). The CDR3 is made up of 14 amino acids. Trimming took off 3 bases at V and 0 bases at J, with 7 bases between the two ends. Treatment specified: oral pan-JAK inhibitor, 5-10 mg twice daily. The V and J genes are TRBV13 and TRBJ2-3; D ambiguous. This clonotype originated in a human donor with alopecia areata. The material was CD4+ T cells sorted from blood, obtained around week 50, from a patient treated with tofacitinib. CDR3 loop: CASSFAASTDTQYF. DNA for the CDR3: TGTGCCAGCAGCTTTGCTGCTAGCACAGATACGCAGTATTTT.